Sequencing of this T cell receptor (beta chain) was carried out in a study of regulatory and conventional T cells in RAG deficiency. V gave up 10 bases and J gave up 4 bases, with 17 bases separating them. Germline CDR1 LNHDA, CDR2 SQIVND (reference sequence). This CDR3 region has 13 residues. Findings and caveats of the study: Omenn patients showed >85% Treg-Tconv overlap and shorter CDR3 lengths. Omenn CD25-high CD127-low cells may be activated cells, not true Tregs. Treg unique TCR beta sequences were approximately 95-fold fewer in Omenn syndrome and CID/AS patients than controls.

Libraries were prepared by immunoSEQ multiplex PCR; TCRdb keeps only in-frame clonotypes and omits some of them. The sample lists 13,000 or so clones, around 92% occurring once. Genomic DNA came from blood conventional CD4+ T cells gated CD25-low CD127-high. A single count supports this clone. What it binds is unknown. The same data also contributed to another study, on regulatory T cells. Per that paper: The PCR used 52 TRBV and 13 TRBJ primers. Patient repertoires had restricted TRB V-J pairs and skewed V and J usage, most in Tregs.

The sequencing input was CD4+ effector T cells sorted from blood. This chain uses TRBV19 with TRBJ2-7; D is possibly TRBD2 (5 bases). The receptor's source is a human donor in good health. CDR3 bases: TGTGCCACTTCCTCTTCGGGGAATTACGAGCAGTACTTC. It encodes CATSSSGNYEQYF.